The 3 T cell receptor beta chains below all came from one sample that was sequenced in a study of control samples from healthy donors and cancer patients. Only in-frame clones appear in the TCRdb table, and some are missing; sequencing was by immunoSEQ multiplex PCR. The sample lists some 13,000 clones, around 79% occurring once. The sequenced sample consisted of formalin-fixed, paraffin-embedded tissue. These receptors all come from a male donor with melanoma.

The V gene is TRBV24-1, the J gene TRBJ2-7; D is ambiguous. The CDR3 totals 12 residues. CDR1 and CDR2 from the germline V gene are KGHDR and SFDVKD. V was shortened by 3 bases and J by 2 bases, with 4 bases between the two germline ends. For the CDR3, the DNA is TGTGCCACCAGTGATCCACCCTACGAGCAGTACTTC. Translation gives CATSDPPYEQYF.

The CDR3 DNA sequence: TGTGCCAGCAGCTTAGTCTGGGCCGGGGAGCTGTTTTTT. Translating gives CASSLVWAGELFF. This chain joins TRBV7-2 and TRBJ2-2; D is unclear. There are 13 residues in the CDR3. From germline, CDR1 is SGHTA and CDR2 FQGNSA. V shed 1 base and J shed 6 bases, with 6 bases lying between them. The full variable domain, completed using reference TRBV7-2 and TRBJ2-2, is GAGVSQSPSNKVTEKGKDVELRCDPISGHTALYWYRQSLGQGLEFLIYFQGNSAPDKSGLPSDRFSAERTGGSVSTLTIQRTQQEDSAVYLCASSLVWAGELFFGEGSRLTVL.

The chain uses TRBV5-1 and TRBJ1-1; a weak D match, TRBD1 (6 bases). Looked up from germline, CDR1 is SGHRS and CDR2 is YFSETQ. The CDR3 has 13 residues. The germline V and J ends were trimmed by 2 bases and 8 bases, with 13 bases remaining between them. The CDR3 DNA is TGCGCCAGCAGCTTCAGACGGGGACAAGAAGCTTTCTTT. Translating it yields CASSFRRGQEAFF.